This T cell receptor (beta chain) was identified in a study of T cells expressing NK-cell markers (dated by TCRdb to 2018 to 2020). Turning to the overall study: In sorted CD3+CD56+NKG2C+, CD3+CD56+NKG2C- and CD3+CD56-NKG2C+ T-cell subsets from several donors, TCR beta-chain repertoires were profiled. Among the eight sequenced donors, only one was HCMV-seronegative, while the other seven were HCMV-seropositive. Sequencing of the libraries produced 2 x 150 bp reads on Illumina HiSeq 2000/2500, MiSeq or NextSeq. The study sequenced eight donors, all healthy volunteers chosen at random: three men and five women.

Study-wide findings and limitations: For six donors, the dominant CD3+CD56+NKG2C+ clonotypes were among the top 10 CD8+ clonotypes and accounted for about 1.0-7.5% of CD8+ T cells. Those dominant clonotypes were again the most abundant among CD3+CD56-NKG2C+ cells in a handful of donors, at about 28.3-60.1%. Whether the expanded NKG2C-expressing T cell clones were specific for HCMV antigens remained unclear.

For this clonotype: Its antigen remains unidentified.

These reads were obtained on an Illumina HiSeq 2000. TCR beta cDNA libraries were prepared using 5'RACE template switching, which introduced a universal primer site and unique molecular identifiers. cDNA synthesis was primed from the TCR beta constant segment, followed by two successive PCR amplification steps. The authors' pipeline ran thus. MIGEC was used to demultiplex reads and group the reads by UMI, and MiTCR was used to assemble and quantify clonotypes. To remove erroneous sequences, TCR cDNA sequences were retained only when supported by two or more reads. The tcR package was used for downstream repertoire analysis, and clonotypes were matched across fractions by CDR3 nucleotide sequence plus V segment. Antigen specificity was annotated against VDJdb with VDJmatch, allowing one amino acid substitution in CDR3. TCRdb reanalyzed the reads, keeping one entry per CDR3 protein sequence and omitting DNA. V and J calls and clone size were set by TCRdb, not the authors. The table kept for this sample lists 400,000 to 500,000 distinct CDR3 sequences. The top ten clonotypes cover 6% to 9.5% of the sample.

Including cysteine and phenylalanine, the CDR3 has 17 amino acids. No DNA was logged. CDR1 and CDR2 were assigned from the germline V gene as SGHVS and FQNEAQ. A commercial ELISA kit detecting HCMV-specific IgG in serum was used to determine HCMV serostatus. Ficoll density gradient centrifugation was used to isolate peripheral blood mononuclear cells from blood. The V and J genes are TRBV7-8 and TRBJ2-1; TCRdb designates TRBD2, a call that cannot be tested without DNA. The sequenced sample consisted of blood T cells: a sorted CD56 or NKG2C T cell subset, CD4+ or CD8+ T cells, or bulk PBMC T cells (not recorded which). This receptor was identified in a woman between 18 and 69 years old in good health. The CDR3 sequence is CASSLWTSGGVYNEQFF.